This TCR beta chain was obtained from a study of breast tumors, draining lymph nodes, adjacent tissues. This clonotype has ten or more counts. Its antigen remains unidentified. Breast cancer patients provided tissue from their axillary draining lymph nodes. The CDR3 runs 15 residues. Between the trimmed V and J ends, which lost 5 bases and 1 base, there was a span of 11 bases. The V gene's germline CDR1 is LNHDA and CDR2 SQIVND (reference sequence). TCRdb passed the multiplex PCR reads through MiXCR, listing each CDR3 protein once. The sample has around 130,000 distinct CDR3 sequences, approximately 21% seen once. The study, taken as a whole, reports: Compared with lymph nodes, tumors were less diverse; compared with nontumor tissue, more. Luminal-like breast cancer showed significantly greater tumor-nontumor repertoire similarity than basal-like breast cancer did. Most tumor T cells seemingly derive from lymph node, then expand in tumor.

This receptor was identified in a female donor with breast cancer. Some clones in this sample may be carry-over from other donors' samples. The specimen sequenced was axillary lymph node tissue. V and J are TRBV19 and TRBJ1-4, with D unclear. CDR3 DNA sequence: TGTGCCAGTAGTCCGTACGTGGGAACTAATGAAAAACTGTTTTTT. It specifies CASSPYVGTNEKLFF.